The T cell receptor beta chain under discussion was sequenced for a study of blood T cells in healthy people across ages. Whole-study findings and limits: Whereas aged donors had fewer naive CD4+ cells, long-lived donors had more of them and higher diversity.

Concerning this clonotype itself: Its antigen is undetermined. The junction departs from germline at one end; a sequencing error may be responsible.

This CDR3 has 16 residues. The germline V gene has CDR1 SQVTM and CDR2 ANQGSEA. A second PCR of about 6 to 12 cycles used a sample-barcoded 5' primer and a J-beta primer mix. TCRdb independently ran MiXCR on the 5' RACE reads; one entry per CDR3 protein. Here the sample spans 900,000 to 950,000 distinct CDR3 sequences, 25% to 30% being singletons. Another study also made use of these data, one on T cells of mothers and their children. That work adds: The donor cohort consisted of a few healthy Caucasian mothers and their six children.

This receptor was obtained from a woman aged 40 to 49 in good health. The sequenced sample consisted of blood. The V gene is TRBV29-1, the J gene TRBJ2-7, with D maybe TRBD2 (7 bases). CDR3 protein: CGVEVGGTPGGCEQYF. As DNA, the CDR3 is TGCGGCGTTGAGGTGGGAGGGACACCTGGAGGATGCGAGCAGTACTTC.